This TCR beta chain emerged from a study of memory CD4+ T cells and cytomegalovirus serostatus. The study's findings and limits: Each of 65 to 75 CMV-associated TCRbeta sequences occurred in one to five individuals. The CMV-associated TCR signature appears largely within the CD4+ memory repertoire.

This clone was picked up a small number of times. Its antigen is unknown. Original data processing: Out-of-frame sequences were removed, leaving a few million distinct TCRbeta sequences. Sequencing used immunoSEQ multiplex PCR; TCRdb keeps in-frame clones, though not all of them. V, J and clone size are those of that table, while D and trimming were read from the DNA. The sample has around 60,000 clones, around 77% seen once. Single viable CD3+CD4+CD8-CD45RO+ cells were sorted as the memory CD4+ T cells. The material sequenced was memory CD4+ T cells from blood. The TCR originated in an adult in good health and CMV-seronegative.

For the CDR3, the DNA is TGTGCCAGCAGCCCGAGCGGAGGTTTGAACACTGAAGCTTTCTTT. It specifies CASSPSGGLNTEAFF. The chain links TRBV7-2 to TRBJ1-1; D is unclear. Germline CDR1 is SGHTA and CDR2 is FQGNSA. The ends were cut back, 5 bases at V and 0 bases at J, with 13 bases in the middle. The CDR3 is 15 residues long. Filled out from reference TRBV7-2 and TRBJ1-1, the complete variable domain reads GAGVSQSPSNKVTEKGKDVELRCDPISGHTALYWYRQSLGQGLEFLIYFQGNSAPDKSGLPSDRFSAERTGGSVSTLTIQRTQQEDSAVYLCASSPSGGLNTEAFFGQGTRLTVV.